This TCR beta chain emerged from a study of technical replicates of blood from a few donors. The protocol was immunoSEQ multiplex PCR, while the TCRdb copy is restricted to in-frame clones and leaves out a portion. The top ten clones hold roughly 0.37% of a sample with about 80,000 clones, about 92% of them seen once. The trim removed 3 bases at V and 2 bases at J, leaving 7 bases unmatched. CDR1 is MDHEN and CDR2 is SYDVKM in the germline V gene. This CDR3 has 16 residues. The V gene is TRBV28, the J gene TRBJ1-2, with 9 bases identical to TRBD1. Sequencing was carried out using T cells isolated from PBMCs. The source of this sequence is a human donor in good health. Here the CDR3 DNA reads TGTGCCAGCAGTTTGTACGGGACAGGGTCCAACTATGGCTACACCTTC. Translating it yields CASSLYGTGSNYGYTF.